The clone carrying this TCR beta chain was observed many times. The antigen remains unidentified. This record belongs to a study of identical twins. General study findings and limits: Analyses based on zero insertions could be partly confounded by invariant MAIT and iNKT cells.

This CDR3 is built from 14 residues. The germline CDR1 and CDR2 sequences are SGHRS and YFSETQ. The V gene lost 7 bases and the J gene lost 4 bases, with 16 bases spanning the gap. One entry per CDR3 protein, called by TCRdb with MiXCR from the 5' RACE reads. The data hold approximately 690,000 distinct CDR3 sequences, with less than 7% observed a single time. The source material was naive T cells sorted from blood. The receptor comes from a man aged 18 to 35 in good health. The gene calls are TRBV5-1 and TRBJ2-3, with a tentative D call TRBD2 (5 bases). In DNA form, the CDR3 reads TGCGCCAGCGGTGGAGAACGGGGAGCAGATACGCAGTATTTT. It yields the protein CASGGERGADTQYF. The complete variable domain, with remaining parts taken from reference TRBV5-1 and TRBJ2-3, reads KAGVTQTPRYLIKTRGQQVTLSCSPISGHRSVSWYQQTPGQGLQFLFEYFSETQRNKGNFPGRFSGRQFSNSRSEMNVSTLELGDSALYLCASGGERGADTQYFGPGTRLTVL.